Below, 18 T cell receptor beta chains from the same sample are listed, as sequenced in a study of cytomegalovirus exposure and HLA in healthy donors. The PCR ran on 60 Vbeta and 13 Jbeta primers. Assay: immunoSEQ multiplex PCR; the TCRdb copy retains only in-frame clones and omits some. The profile covers about 180,000 clones, with 82% appearing a single time and 1.5% taken by the ten largest. Sequenced input: PBMCs. Receptors originate from a man aged 35 to 55 in good health and CMV-seronegative.

The rearrangement links TRBV29-1 to TRBJ2-7, with a weak D call TRBD2 (6 bases). Germline assignment: CDR1 SQVTM and CDR2 ANQGSEA. This CDR3 is 13 amino acids long. V was shortened by 5 bases and J by 1 base, with 12 bases between the two germline ends. The CDR3 DNA is TGCAGCGTTCGGAGGGGAAGTTCCTACGAGCAGTACTTC. It codes for CSVRRGSSYEQYF.

The rearrangement uses TRBV28 and TRBJ1-5, with 7 bases that match TRBD1. V shed 1 base and J 11 bases; nucleotides not matched to a gene: 2. Germline values: CDR1 MDHEN, CDR2 SYDVKM. The CDR3 extends over 12 amino acids. CDR3 loop: CASSLLDRTQHF. As DNA, the CDR3 is TGTGCCAGCAGTTTATTGGACAGGACCCAGCATTTT.

V is TRBV7-2 and J is TRBJ1-2; 10 bases agree with TRBD1. Trimming at V came to 5 bases and at J to 8 bases, leaving 2 bases not matched to a gene. Germline V CDR1 and CDR2: SGHTA, FQGNSA. CDR3 size: 12 residues. This CDR3 reads CASSRGQGGYTF. As DNA, the CDR3 is TGTGCCAGCAGCCGGGGACAGGGGGGCTACACCTTC.

This clone was counted between two and nine times. This rearrangement joins TRBV6-5 to TRBJ1-5, with 7 bases fitting TRBD1. The CDR3 is made up of 15 amino acids. Trimming at V came to 0 bases and at J to 2 bases, leaving 1 base not matched to a gene. The V gene's germline CDR1 is MNHEY and CDR2 SVGAGI. The CDR3 reads CASSYSDRGNQPQHF. The CDR3 region has the DNA TGTGCCAGCAGTTACTCTGACAGGGGCAATCAGCCCCAGCATTTT.

J is TRBJ2-3 and V is TRBV5-4; tentatively, D is TRBD2 (6 bases). Germline CDR1 and CDR2: SGHNT and YYREEE (reference sequence). V was shortened by 1 base and J by 6 bases, with 9 bases between the two germline ends. The CDR3 totals 13 residues. The CDR3 DNA reads TGTGCCAGCAGCTTGCTAGCGAGGGATACGCAGTATTTT. Translated: CASSLLARDTQYF.

J is TRBJ1-4 and V is TRBV5-4; 7 bases are shared with TRBD1. V gave up 2 bases and J gave up 7 bases; unmatched junction bases: 8. CDR1 is SGHNT and CDR2 is YYREEE in the germline V gene (reference sequence). CDR3 size: 15 residues. The CDR3 is CASSFSRGLTEKLFF. For the CDR3, the DNA is TGTGCCAGCAGCTTCAGTAGGGGGCTAACTGAAAAACTGTTTTTT.

The rearrangement links TRBV7-9 to TRBJ2-2, with 8 bases aligning to TRBD1. Losses at the gene ends were 7 bases for V and 8 bases for J; bases not matched to a gene: 9. Germline values: CDR1 SEHNR, CDR2 FQNEAQ (reference sequence). This CDR3 has 14 residues. The CDR3 coding sequence is TGTGCCAGCATCGCGACAGGGGTTGTGGGGGAGCTGTTTTTT. Translated: CASIATGVVGELFF. The full variable domain, rest sourced from reference TRBV7-9 and TRBJ2-2, is DTGVSQNPRHKITKRGQNVTFRCDPISEHNRLYWYRQTLGQGPEFLTYFQNEAQLEKSRLLSDRFSAERPKGSFSTLEIQRTEQGDSAMYLCASIATGVVGELFFGEGSRLTVL.

This clone came up a few times. The gene calls are TRBV27 and TRBJ2-3; a possible D gene is TRBD2 (5 bases). CDR3 length: 14 residues. V was shortened by 6 bases and J by 2 bases, with 12 bases between the two germline ends. Looked up from germline, CDR1 is MNHEY and CDR2 is SMNVEV (reference sequence). CDR3 nucleotides: TGTGCCAGCAGCTACGGACTCTCCACAGATACGCAGTATTTT. Translated: CASSYGLSTDTQYF.

This clone was recorded a few times. The V and J genes are TRBV28 and TRBJ1-1, with 9 nucleotides matching TRBD1. J was trimmed by 6 bases and V by 7 bases; bases with no gene match: 12. CDR1 is MDHEN and CDR2 is SYDVKM in the germline V gene. The CDR3 is 15 residues long. The CDR3 DNA sequence: TGTGCCAGCAATTCCGGGACAGGGTGGCGGGCTGAAGCTTTCTTT. It encodes CASNSGTGWRAEAFF. The full variable domain, in which reference TRBV28 and TRBJ1-1 provide the parts outside the CDR3, is DVKVTQSSRYLVKRTGEKVFLECVQDMDHENMFWYRQDPGLGLRLIYFSYDVKMKEKGDIPEGYSVSREKKERFSLILESASTNQTSMYLCASNSGTGWRAEAFFGQGTRLTVV.

CDR3 amino acids: CASSGTGAPQETQYF. Here the CDR3 DNA reads TGTGCCAGCAGTGGGACAGGAGCACCTCAAGAGACCCAGTACTTC. The chain joins TRBV2 to TRBJ2-5, with TRBD1 identical over 7 bases. The CDR3 has 15 residues. V lost 4 bases to trimming and J lost 2 bases; unmatched junction nucleotides: 7. CDR1 is SNHLY and CDR2 is FYNNEI in the germline V gene.

The chain couples TRBV30 to TRBJ1-2; D gene ambiguous. The CDR3 extends over 13 amino acids. CDR1 and CDR2 from the germline V gene are GTSNPN and SVGIG (reference sequence). Deletions cut 5 bases from V and 8 bases from J, with 18 bases between. CDR3 amino acids: CAWDHTGLGGYTF. Written as DNA, the CDR3 is TGTGCCTGGGATCATACTGGACTGGGAGGCTACACCTTC. The full variable domain, in which reference TRBV30 and TRBJ1-2 provide the parts outside the CDR3, is SQTIHQWPATLVQPVGSPLSLECTVEGTSNPNLYWYRQAAGRGLQLLFYSVGIGQISSEVPQNLSASRPQDRQFILSSKKLLLSDSGFYLCAWDHTGLGGYTFGSGTRLTVV.

The V call is TRBV19, the J call TRBJ1-5, with TRBD1 identical over 9 bases. CDR3 length equals 15 residues. The J segment lost 2 bases and the V segment lost 7 bases, leaving 6 bases of the junction unmatched. CDR1 is LNHDA and CDR2 is SQIVND in the germline V gene (reference sequence). CDR3 sequence (DNA): TGTGCCAGTAACCCGACAGGGGGTGGCAATCAGCCCCAGCATTTT. This codes for CASNPTGGGNQPQHF.

Regarding this clone: The junction shows a germline mismatch at one end, possibly a read error. The genes are TRBV9 and TRBJ2-3; D might be TRBD2 (5 bases). The CDR3 is 14 amino acids. In germline, CDR1 is SGDLS, CDR2 YYNGEE. CDR3 nucleotide sequence: TGTGCCGGCAGCGTAGCCAGCAGCGGAGATACGCAGTATTTT. This codes for CAGSVASSGDTQYF.

J is TRBJ2-7 and V is TRBV19; 10 nucleotides agree with TRBD2. Looked up from germline, CDR1 is LNHDA and CDR2 is SQIVND (reference sequence). The CDR3 consists of 16 residues. The V gene end was trimmed by 1 base and the J gene end by 5 bases; junction bases not matched to a gene: 8. CDR3 sequence: CASSIGGAGGPNEQYF. CDR3 in DNA: TGTGCCAGTAGTATAGGTGGAGCGGGAGGGCCAAACGAGCAGTACTTC.

V and J are TRBV28 and TRBJ1-1; TRBD1 agrees at 8 bases. This CDR3 contains 14 residues. Germline values: CDR1 MDHEN, CDR2 SYDVKM. V shed 6 bases and J 4 bases; nucleotides not matched to a gene: 7. CDR3 DNA sequence: TGTGCCAGCAGCGGACAGGGTGGTAGCACTGAAGCTTTCTTT. Translated: CASSGQGGSTEAFF.

This clone was picked up one time. The V gene is TRBV19, the J gene TRBJ1-5; 10 nucleotides agree with TRBD1. The CDR3 sequence is 14 residues long. After removal of 7 bases from V and 4 bases from J, the junction contained 4 bases not matched to a gene. Per germline, CDR1 LNHDA and CDR2 SQIVND (reference sequence). The CDR3 DNA reads TGTGCCAGTACGACAGGGGGCTTGAATCAGCCCCAGCATTTT. Translating it yields CASTTGGLNQPQHF.

J is TRBJ2-7 and V is TRBV4-2; TRBD1 matches at 7 bases. Per germline, CDR1 LGHNA and CDR2 YNFKEQ. The CDR3 has 13 residues. After removal of 3 bases from V and 7 bases from J, the junction contained 6 bases not matched to a gene. CDR3 sequence reads: CASSQSPQGEQYF. The DNA of the CDR3 is TGTGCCAGCAGCCAGAGCCCACAGGGGGAGCAGTACTTC.

The genes are TRBV7-8 and TRBJ2-1; possibly TRBD2 for D (5 bases). The V gene lost 2 bases and the J gene lost 6 bases, with 17 bases spanning the gap. This CDR3 contains 16 residues. CDR1 and CDR2 from the germline V gene are SGHVS and FQNEAQ. The CDR3 nucleotides read TGTGCCAGCAGCTTACGAGGGCCAGCCCAGTCCAATGAGCAGTTCTTC. Its protein product is CASSLRGPAQSNEQFF.